One sample yielded the 8 T cell receptor beta chains listed below, sequenced in a study of T cells in Graves' hyperthyroidism and ophthalmopathy. TCR beta CDR3 regions were amplified from RNA. Initially, a first-round RT-PCR of the TCR CDR3 employed the HTBI primer set. In TCRdb, the multiplex PCR reads were re-called with MiXCR into one record per CDR3 protein. Here the sample spans about 480,000 distinct CDR3 sequences, under 15% being singletons. The specimen was blood. These receptors all stem from a woman aged 18-29 years with Graves' hyperthyroidism.

This clonotype was detected many times. V is TRBV19 and J is TRBJ2-3, with D unresolved. Germline V gene sequence: CDR1 LNHDA, CDR2 SQIVND (reference sequence). V lost 8 bases and J 0 bases, leaving 15 bases between the germline ends. There are 15 residues in the CDR3. The CDR3 loop is CASARRSVSTDTQYF. CDR3 sequence (DNA): TGTGCCAGTGCAAGGAGAAGCGTTAGCACAGATACGCAGTATTTT.

In this sample, this clonotype turned up a few times. This chain links TRBV20-1 with TRBJ1-5; D is possibly TRBD1 (6 bases). The CDR3 is 16 amino acids. V was pared by 0 bases and J by 0 bases, with 12 bases between. The germline V gene has CDR1 DFQATT and CDR2 SNEGSKA (reference sequence). Written as DNA, the CDR3 is TGCAGTGCTAGAGATCCGCAGGGGTATAGCAATCAGCCCCAGCATTTT. It codes for CSARDPQGYSNQPQHF.

This clonotype was counted ten times or more. V is TRBV11-1 and J is TRBJ1-2; D is possibly TRBD1 (5 bases). CDR3 size: 14 residues. Germline V gene lookup returns CDR1 SGHAT and CDR2 FQDESV (reference sequence). V was trimmed by 7 bases and J by 4 bases, leaving 16 bases between them. CDR3 nucleotide sequence: TGTGCCAGCACCCGAGACCCGGGGGGCTATGGCTACACCTTC. Protein sequence: CASTRDPGGYGYTF.

This clonotype came up a few times. The chain carries TRBV20-1 and TRBJ2-1; D possibly corresponds to TRBD2 (6 bases). Germline assignment: CDR1 DFQATT and CDR2 SNEGSKA (reference sequence). The V end was cut by 4 bases, the J end by 4 bases, with 11 bases between. This CDR3 has 13 amino acids. The chain's CDR3 is CSAIGAGYNEQFF. The CDR3 DNA sequence: TGCAGTGCTATAGGCGCGGGGTACAATGAGCAGTTCTTC.

This clonotype was seen more than once but under ten times. The V call is TRBV5-1, the J call TRBJ2-7; TRBD1 matches at 12 bases. This CDR3 has 16 residues. V gave up 5 bases and J gave up 5 bases; unmatched junction bases: 11. The V gene's germline CDR1 is SGHRS and CDR2 YFSETQ. CDR3 in amino acids: CASRYETGQGAHEQYF. The CDR3 nucleotides read TGCGCCAGCAGGTACGAAACGGGACAGGGGGCACACGAGCAGTACTTC.

This clonotype appeared a few times. This chain joins TRBV20-1 and TRBJ1-6; TRBD1 matches 9 bases. J lost 10 bases, V lost 6 bases, and 10 bases had no gene match. The CDR3 totals 14 residues. Germline loops: CDR1 DFQATT, CDR2 SNEGSKA (reference sequence). Here the CDR3 DNA reads TGCAGTGCCAAAGCCGACAGGGGGGGCTCACCCCTCCACTTT. This translates into CSAKADRGGSPLHF.

A single count supports this clonotype. The rearrangement links TRBV12-5 to TRBJ2-1; perhaps TRBD1 as D (6 bases). From germline, CDR1 is LGHNT and CDR2 FRNRAP. The CDR3 is made up of 13 amino acids. Trimming stripped 6 bases from V and 3 bases from J, with 9 bases between. CDR3 DNA sequence: TGTGCTAGTGGACAGGGTCTCTACAATGAGCAGTTCTTC. Encoded protein: CASGQGLYNEQFF.

In its sample, this clonotype was seen a few times. The V gene is TRBV29-1, the J gene TRBJ1-1, with D perhaps matching TRBD1 (5 bases). The CDR3 loop spans 10 amino acids. Trimming took 7 bases from V and 8 from J, leaving 11 bases between them. The germline CDR1 and CDR2 sequences are SQVTM and ANQGSEA. CDR3 in amino acids: CSARDGEAFF. The CDR3 bases are TGCAGCGCCAGGGACGGCGAAGCTTTCTTT.